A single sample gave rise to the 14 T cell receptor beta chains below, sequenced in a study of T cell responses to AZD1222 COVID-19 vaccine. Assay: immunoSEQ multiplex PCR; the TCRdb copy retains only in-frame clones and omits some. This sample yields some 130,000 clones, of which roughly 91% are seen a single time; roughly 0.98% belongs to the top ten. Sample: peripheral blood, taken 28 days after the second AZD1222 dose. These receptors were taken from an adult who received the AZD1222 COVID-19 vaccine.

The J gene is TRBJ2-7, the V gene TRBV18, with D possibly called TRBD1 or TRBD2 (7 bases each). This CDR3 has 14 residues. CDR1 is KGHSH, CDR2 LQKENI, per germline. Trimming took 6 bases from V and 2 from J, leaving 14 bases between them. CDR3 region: CASSQTGRAYEQYF. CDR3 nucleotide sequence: TGTGCCAGCTCCCAGACAGGGAGGGCCTACGAGCAGTACTTC.

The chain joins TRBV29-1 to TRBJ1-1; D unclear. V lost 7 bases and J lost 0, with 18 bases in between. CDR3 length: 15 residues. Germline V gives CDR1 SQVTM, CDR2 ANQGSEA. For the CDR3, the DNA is TGCAGCGCTGCACCGGGGTGGGCGATGAACACTGAAGCTTTCTTT. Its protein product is CSAAPGWAMNTEAFF.

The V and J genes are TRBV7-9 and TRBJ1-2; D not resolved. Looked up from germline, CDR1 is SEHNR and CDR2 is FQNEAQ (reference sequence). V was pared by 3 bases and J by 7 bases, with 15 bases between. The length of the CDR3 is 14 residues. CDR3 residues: CASSFAILTSGYTF. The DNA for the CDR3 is TGTGCCAGCAGCTTTGCAATTCTGACATCTGGCTACACCTTC. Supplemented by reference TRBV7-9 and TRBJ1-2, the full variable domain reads DTGVSQNPRHKITKRGQNVTFRCDPISEHNRLYWYRQTLGQGPEFLTYFQNEAQLEKSRLLSDRFSAERPKGSFSTLEIQRTEQGDSAMYLCASSFAILTSGYTFGSGTRLTVV.

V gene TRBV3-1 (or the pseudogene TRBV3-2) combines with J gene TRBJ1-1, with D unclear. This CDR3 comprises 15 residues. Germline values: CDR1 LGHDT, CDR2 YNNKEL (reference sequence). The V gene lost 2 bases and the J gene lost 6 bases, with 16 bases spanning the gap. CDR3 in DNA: TGTGCCAGCAGCCAACTTCCGGGATATAGCGCTGAAGCTTTCTTT. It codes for CASSQLPGYSAEAFF.

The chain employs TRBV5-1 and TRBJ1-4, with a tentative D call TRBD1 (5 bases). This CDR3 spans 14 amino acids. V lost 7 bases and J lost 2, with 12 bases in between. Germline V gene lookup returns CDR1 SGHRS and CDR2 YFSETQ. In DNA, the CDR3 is TGCGCCAGCCGGGGGGTTACGACTAATGAAAAACTGTTTTTT. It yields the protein CASRGVTTNEKLFF.

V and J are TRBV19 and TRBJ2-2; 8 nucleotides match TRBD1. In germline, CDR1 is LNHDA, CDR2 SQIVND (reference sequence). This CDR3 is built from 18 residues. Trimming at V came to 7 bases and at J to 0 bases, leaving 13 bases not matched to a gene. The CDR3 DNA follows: TGTGCCAGTACCGACTGGATAAGGGACAGGTCGAACACCGGGGAGCTGTTTTTT. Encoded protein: CASTDWIRDRSNTGELFF.

The CDR3 region is CASSLWTGAGNSPLHF. In nucleotides, the CDR3 is TGCGCCAGCAGCCTGTGGACAGGGGCCGGTAATTCACCCCTCCACTTT. The chain recombines TRBV5-1 with TRBJ1-6; 9 nucleotides agree with TRBD1. J was trimmed by 6 bases and V by 4 bases; bases with no gene match: 8. This CDR3 contains 16 residues. From germline, CDR1 is SGHRS and CDR2 YFSETQ.

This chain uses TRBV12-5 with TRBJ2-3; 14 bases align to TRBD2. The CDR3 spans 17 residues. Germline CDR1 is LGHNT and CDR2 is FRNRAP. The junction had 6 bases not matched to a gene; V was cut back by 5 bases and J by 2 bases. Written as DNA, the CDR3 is TGTGCTAGTGGTGCATCGACTAGCGGGAGGGCCACAGATACGCAGTATTTT. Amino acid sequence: CASGASTSGRATDTQYF. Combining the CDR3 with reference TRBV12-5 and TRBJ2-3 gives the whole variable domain DARVTQTPRHKVTEMGQEVTMRCQPILGHNTVFWYRQTMMQGLELLAYFRNRAPLDDSGMPKDRFSAEMPDATLATLKIQPSEPRDSAVYFCASGASTSGRATDTQYFGPGTRLTVL.

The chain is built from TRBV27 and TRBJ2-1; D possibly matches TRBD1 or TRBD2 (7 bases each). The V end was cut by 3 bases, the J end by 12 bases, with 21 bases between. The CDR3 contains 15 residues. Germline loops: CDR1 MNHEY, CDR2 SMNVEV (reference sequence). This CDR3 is CASSLAGAGGVGQFF. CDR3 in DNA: TGTGCCAGCAGTTTGGCGGGAGCAGGGGGGGTGGGGCAGTTCTTC.

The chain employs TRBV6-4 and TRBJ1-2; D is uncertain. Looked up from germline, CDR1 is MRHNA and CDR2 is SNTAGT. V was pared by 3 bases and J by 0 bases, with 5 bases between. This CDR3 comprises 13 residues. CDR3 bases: TGTGCCAGCAGTGAAGGACCTAACTATGGCTACACCTTC. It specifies CASSEGPNYGYTF.

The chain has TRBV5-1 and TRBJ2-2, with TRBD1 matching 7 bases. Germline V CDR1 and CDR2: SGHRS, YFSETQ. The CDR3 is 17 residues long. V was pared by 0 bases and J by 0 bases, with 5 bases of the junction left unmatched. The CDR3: CASSLVWDSANTGELFF. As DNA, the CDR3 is TGCGCCAGCAGCTTGGTGTGGGACAGCGCGAACACCGGGGAGCTGTTTTTT.

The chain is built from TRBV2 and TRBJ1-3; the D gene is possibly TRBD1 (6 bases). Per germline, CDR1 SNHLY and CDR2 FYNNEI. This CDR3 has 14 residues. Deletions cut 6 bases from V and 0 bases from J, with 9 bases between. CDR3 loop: CASRPRGSGNTIYF. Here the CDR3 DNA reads TGTGCCAGCAGGCCCAGGGGCTCTGGAAACACCATATATTTT.

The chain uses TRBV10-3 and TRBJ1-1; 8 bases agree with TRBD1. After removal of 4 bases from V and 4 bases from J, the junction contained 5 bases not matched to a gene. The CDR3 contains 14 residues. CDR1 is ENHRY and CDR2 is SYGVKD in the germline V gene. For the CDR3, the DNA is TGTGCCATCAGTGCCGGGACAGGCTTCACTGAAGCTTTCTTT. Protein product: CAISAGTGFTEAFF.

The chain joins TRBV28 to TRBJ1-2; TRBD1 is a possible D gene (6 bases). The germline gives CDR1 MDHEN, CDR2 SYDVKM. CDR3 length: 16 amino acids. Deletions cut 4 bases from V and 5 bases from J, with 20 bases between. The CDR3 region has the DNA TGTGCCAGCAGTTCACCTGGGACACGGGTTTATTATGGCTACACCTTC. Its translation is CASSSPGTRVYYGYTF.